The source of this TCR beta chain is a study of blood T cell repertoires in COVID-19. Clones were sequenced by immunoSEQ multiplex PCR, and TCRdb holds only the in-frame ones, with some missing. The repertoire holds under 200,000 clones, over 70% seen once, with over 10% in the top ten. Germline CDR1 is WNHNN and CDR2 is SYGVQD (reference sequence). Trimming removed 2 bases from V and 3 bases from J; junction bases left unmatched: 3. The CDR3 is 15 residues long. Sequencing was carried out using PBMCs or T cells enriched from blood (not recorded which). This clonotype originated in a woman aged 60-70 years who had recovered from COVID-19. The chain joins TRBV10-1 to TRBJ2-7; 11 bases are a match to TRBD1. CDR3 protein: CASSEGQGANYEQYF. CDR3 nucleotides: TGCGCCAGCAGTGAGGGACAGGGGGCAAACTACGAGCAGTACTTC.